This T cell receptor (beta chain) was obtained from a study of blood T cell repertoires in COVID-19. Background on the study: T cells, B-cell-depleted T cells, or PBMCs supplied cDNA or gDNA.

This CDR3 has 14 residues. Trimming left V 0 bases short and J 5 bases short, with 10 bases between. Germline V lookup: CDR1 LNHDA, CDR2 SQIVND (reference sequence). The participants were between roughly 18 and 100 years old and came from about two dozen US areas. Cohort placement rested on clinical history that participants reported themselves. Profiling relied on immunoSEQ multiplex PCR, and the TCRdb table lists in-frame clones only, not all of them. The data show roughly 250,000 clones, just over 90% seen once. This sequence was found in a woman aged 18-29 years who had recovered from COVID-19. The chain uses TRBV19 and TRBJ1-1; tentatively, D is TRBD1 (6 bases). Sample: PBMCs or T cells enriched from blood (not recorded which). The chain's CDR3 is CASSIDWTATEAFF. In DNA, the CDR3 is TGTGCCAGTAGTATAGATTGGACAGCTACTGAAGCTTTCTTT.